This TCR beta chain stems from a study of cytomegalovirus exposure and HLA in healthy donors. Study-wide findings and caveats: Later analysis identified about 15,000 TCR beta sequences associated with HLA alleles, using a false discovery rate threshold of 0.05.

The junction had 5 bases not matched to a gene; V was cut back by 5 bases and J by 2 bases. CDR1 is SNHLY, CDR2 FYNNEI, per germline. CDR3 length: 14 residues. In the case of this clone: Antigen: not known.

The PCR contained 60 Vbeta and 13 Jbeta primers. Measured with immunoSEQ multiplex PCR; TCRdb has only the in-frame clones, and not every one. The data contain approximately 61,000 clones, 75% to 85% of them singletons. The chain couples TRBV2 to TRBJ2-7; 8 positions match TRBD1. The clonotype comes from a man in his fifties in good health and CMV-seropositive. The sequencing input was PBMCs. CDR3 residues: CASSTGQGPYEQYF. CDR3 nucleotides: TGTGCCAGCAGTACCGGACAGGGTCCCTACGAGCAGTACTTC.